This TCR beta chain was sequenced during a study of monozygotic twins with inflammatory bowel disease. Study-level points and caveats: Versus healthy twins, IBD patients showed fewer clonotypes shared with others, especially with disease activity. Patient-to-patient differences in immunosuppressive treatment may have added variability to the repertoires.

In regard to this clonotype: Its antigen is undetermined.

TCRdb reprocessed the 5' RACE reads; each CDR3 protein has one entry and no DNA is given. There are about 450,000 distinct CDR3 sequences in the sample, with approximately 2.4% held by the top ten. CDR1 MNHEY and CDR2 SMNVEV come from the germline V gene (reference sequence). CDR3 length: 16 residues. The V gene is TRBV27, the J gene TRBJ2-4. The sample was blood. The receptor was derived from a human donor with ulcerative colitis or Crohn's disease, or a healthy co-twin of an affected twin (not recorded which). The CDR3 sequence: CASSSGVNLAKNIQYF.